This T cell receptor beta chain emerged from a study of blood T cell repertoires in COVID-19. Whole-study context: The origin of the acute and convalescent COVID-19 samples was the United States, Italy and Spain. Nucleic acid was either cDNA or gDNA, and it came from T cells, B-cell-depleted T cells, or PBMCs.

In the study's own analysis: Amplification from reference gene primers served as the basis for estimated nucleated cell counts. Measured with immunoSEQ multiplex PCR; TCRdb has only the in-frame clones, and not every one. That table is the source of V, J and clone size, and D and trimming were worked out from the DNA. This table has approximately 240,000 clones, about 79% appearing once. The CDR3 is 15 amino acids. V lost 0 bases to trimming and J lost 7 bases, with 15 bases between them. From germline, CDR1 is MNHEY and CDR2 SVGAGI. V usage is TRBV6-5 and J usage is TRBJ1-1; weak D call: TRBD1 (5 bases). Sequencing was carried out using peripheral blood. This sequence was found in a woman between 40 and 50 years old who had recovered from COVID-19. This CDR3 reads CASSYSSGGDFEAFF. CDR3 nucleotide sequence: TGTGCCAGCAGTTACTCAAGCGGGGGGGACTTTGAAGCTTTCTTT.